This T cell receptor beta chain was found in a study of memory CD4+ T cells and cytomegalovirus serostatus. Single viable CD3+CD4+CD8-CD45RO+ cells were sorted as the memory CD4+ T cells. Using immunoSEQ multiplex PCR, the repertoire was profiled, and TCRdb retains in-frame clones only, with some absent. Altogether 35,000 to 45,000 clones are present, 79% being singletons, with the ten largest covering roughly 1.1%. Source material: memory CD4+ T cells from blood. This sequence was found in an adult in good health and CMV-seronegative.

The CDR3 DNA follows: TGTGCCAGCAGCTTAGGAGCGGGAGGGCCCCAGCAAGAGACCCAGTACTTC. Translation: CASSLGAGGPQQETQYF. The V and J genes are TRBV5-8 and TRBJ2-5; the match to TRBD2 covers 10 bases. Germline loops: CDR1 SGHTS, CDR2 YDEGEE. The trim removed 2 bases at V and 2 bases at J, leaving 9 bases unmatched. CDR3 size: 17 residues.